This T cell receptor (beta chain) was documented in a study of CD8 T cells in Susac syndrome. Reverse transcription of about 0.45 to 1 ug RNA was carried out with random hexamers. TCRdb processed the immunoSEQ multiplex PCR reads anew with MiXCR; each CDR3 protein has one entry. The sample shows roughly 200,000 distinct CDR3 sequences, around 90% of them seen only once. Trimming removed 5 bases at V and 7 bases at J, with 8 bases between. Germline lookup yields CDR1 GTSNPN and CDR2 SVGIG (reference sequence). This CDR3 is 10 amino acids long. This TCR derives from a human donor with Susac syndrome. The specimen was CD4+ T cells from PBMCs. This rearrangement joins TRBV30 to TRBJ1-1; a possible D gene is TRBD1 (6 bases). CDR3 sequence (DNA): TGTGCCTGGGGACAGATTGAAGCTTTCTTT. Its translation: CAWGQIEAFF.